The 22 T cell receptor beta chains given below trace back to one sample, sequenced in a study of beta chain features in type 1 diabetes. What was sequenced were expressed TCRB transcripts, since all of the isolated RNA had been reverse transcribed. The method was immunoSEQ multiplex PCR; TCRdb's version includes in-frame clones alone and lacks a portion of them. The table has hundreds of thousands of clones, around 15% seen once; the top ten hold less than 0.025%. Findings and limits, study-wide: Type 1 diabetes patients had TCRB CDR3s that were shorter (moderately but significantly so) in all four CD4+ subsets.

Antigen specificity for these receptors is unknown. Sequencing was carried out using naive CD4+ T cells from blood. These receptors were collected from a man younger than 35 with type 1 diabetes.

This chain connects TRBV2 to TRBJ1-2, with D possibly TRBD1 on 5 matching bases. Germline V gene lookup returns CDR1 SNHLY and CDR2 FYNNEI. The CDR3 is 14 residues long. V shed 7 bases and J shed 8 bases, with 20 bases lying between them. The CDR3 nucleotides read TGTGCCAGCATCTCCCAGCGGGGGGAAGTCGGCTACACCTTC. Its translation is CASISQRGEVGYTF.

This clone has more than one count but fewer than ten. The chain joins TRBV25-1 to TRBJ1-2; no firm D call. The CDR3 loop spans 12 amino acids. The V and J ends lost 7 bases and 5 bases respectively, with 11 bases between them. The germline V gene encodes CDR1 MGHDK and CDR2 SYGVNS. The chain's CDR3 is CASTEPGYGYTF. The CDR3 nucleotides are TGTGCCAGCACCGAGCCAGGATATGGCTACACCTTC.

The chain carries TRBV4-1 and TRBJ2-4; 9 bases are shared with TRBD2. Per the germline V gene, CDR1 is MGHRA and CDR2 is YSYEKL. J lost 9 bases, V lost 4 bases, and 13 bases had no gene match. The CDR3 spans 16 residues. The CDR3: CASSPQRGDPHSIQYF. Written as DNA, the CDR3 is TGCGCCAGCAGCCCCCAGCGGGGGGACCCTCATTCCATTCAGTACTTC.

The V gene is TRBV4-1, the J gene TRBJ2-7; D may correspond to TRBD1 or TRBD2 (5 bases each). The CDR3 sequence is 15 residues long. Trimming pared 1 base from V and 3 bases from J, leaving 13 bases between. Germline V lookup: CDR1 MGHRA, CDR2 YSYEKL. CDR3 sequence (DNA): TGCGCCAGCAGCCAAGGACGGGACGGATACTACGAGCAGTACTTC. This translates into CASSQGRDGYYEQYF.

Comments on this clone: This sample includes further DNA sequences coding for the same CDR3. This chain uses TRBV28 with TRBJ2-7; D remains unclear. Germline V gene data show CDR1 as MDHEN and CDR2 as SYDVKM. The V end was cut by 6 bases, the J end by 1 base, with 13 bases between. The CDR3 extends over 14 amino acids. CDR3 in amino acids: CASSLPGGSYEQYF. For the CDR3, the DNA is TGTGCCAGCAGCCTACCGGGCGGTTCCTACGAGCAGTACTTC.

V gene TRBV7-9 combines with J gene TRBJ2-5; tentative D call: TRBD2 (6 bases). This CDR3 has 15 amino acids. V shed 1 base and J shed 6 bases, with 15 bases lying between them. CDR1 and CDR2 from the germline V gene are SEHNR and FQNEAQ (reference sequence). DNA for the CDR3: TGTGCCAGCAGCTTAGGGACTATTCCGGTGCAGACCCAGTACTTC. The encoded protein is CASSLGTIPVQTQYF.

The CDR3 DNA reads TGTGCCAGCAGCCGTGACCCCCCGGGCGAGCAGTACTTC. This encodes CASSRDPPGEQYF. The V and J genes are TRBV6-6 and TRBJ2-7; D gene uncertain. Germline V gives CDR1 MNHNY, CDR2 SVGAGI (reference sequence). This CDR3 is built from 13 residues. Trimming stripped 6 bases from V and 6 bases from J, with 15 bases between.

The V call is TRBV4-1, the J call TRBJ1-3; D is undetermined. The germline CDR1 and CDR2 sequences are MGHRA and YSYEKL. This CDR3 is 16 amino acids long. V was clipped by 4 bases and J by 2 bases, with 15 bases between them. Here the CDR3 DNA reads TGCGCCAGCAGCCCCCCCGGGGAGTTTACTGGAAACACCATATATTTT. The encoded protein is CASSPPGEFTGNTIYF.

V usage is TRBV30 and J usage is TRBJ2-2; 7 nucleotides line up with TRBD1. The CDR3 runs to 15 residues. V lost 4 bases and J lost 4; bases outside the gene matches: 9. The germline V gene encodes CDR1 GTSNPN and CDR2 SVGIG (reference sequence). In DNA, the CDR3 is TGTGCCTGGACGTTACACAGGGGATTCACCGGGGAGCTGTTTTTT. Translating gives CAWTLHRGFTGELFF.

On this clone: Different DNA sequences within this sample yield the same CDR3. The rearrangement joins TRBV10-3 to TRBJ2-5; no definite D call. This CDR3 contains 13 residues. V was trimmed by 4 bases and J by 0 bases, leaving 6 bases between them. Germline V gene lookup returns CDR1 ENHRY and CDR2 SYGVKD. The CDR3 loop reads CAISGTDQETQYF. The CDR3, as DNA: TGTGCCATCAGTGGCACAGACCAAGAGACCCAGTACTTC.

As for this clone: At one of its ends the junction is not consistent with the germline gene, which may arise from a read error. This chain links TRBV15 with TRBJ1-2, with D unclear. The germline CDR1 and CDR2 sequences are LNHNV and YYDKDF (reference sequence). The CDR3 covers 12 residues. CDR3 residues: CATSRDFWQQIF. The CDR3 coding sequence is TGTGCCACCAGCAGAGATTTTTGGCAGCAAATCTTC.

This clone appeared a few times. The CDR3 DNA is TGCGCCAGCAGCTTACCGACAGGGGGGAACTATGGCTACACCTTC. It is translated as CASSLPTGGNYGYTF. The chain joins TRBV4-1 to TRBJ1-2, with 9 bases that match TRBD1. The germline gives CDR1 MGHRA, CDR2 YSYEKL. The CDR3 loop spans 15 amino acids. With V trimmed by 5 bases and J by 2 bases, 6 bases remained unmatched.

This clone was seen more than once but under ten times. This chain uses TRBV7-8 with TRBJ2-5; 9 nucleotides align to TRBD2. CDR1 and CDR2 from the germline V gene are SGHVS and FQNEAQ. This CDR3 has 14 amino acids. Germline trimming cut 5 bases from V and 5 bases from J; bases unmatched to any gene: 6. Here the CDR3 reads CASSLGLASETQYF. In DNA form, the CDR3 reads TGTGCCAGCAGCCTAGGACTAGCGAGCGAGACCCAGTACTTC. Using reference TRBV7-8 and TRBJ2-5 for the parts outside the CDR3, the full variable domain is GAGVSQSPRYKVAKRGQDVALRCDPISGHVSLFWYQQALGQGPEFLTYFQNEAQLDKSGLPSDRFFAERPEGSVSTLKIQRTQQEDSAVYLCASSLGLASETQYFGPGTRLLVL.

Worth noting for this clone: Other nucleotide sequences from this sample produce the same CDR3. V and J are TRBV9 and TRBJ1-1, with TRBD1 as a possible D gene (6 bases). This CDR3 spans 14 amino acids. V dropped 0 bases and J dropped 4 bases, with 10 bases sitting between them. Germline CDR1 is SGDLS and CDR2 is YYNGEE. CDR3 bases: TGTGCCAGCAGCGTAGTCGGGGGCGGCACTGAAGCTTTCTTT. This translates into CASSVVGGGTEAFF.

This clone was picked up one time. The CDR3 bases are TGTGCCAGCAGTGAAGCGAGCGGGTGGAGGGAGACCCAGTACTTC. This sequence encodes CASSEASGWRETQYF. This chain joins TRBV2 and TRBJ2-5; D might be TRBD2 (6 bases). The CDR3 totals 15 residues. V dropped 0 bases and J dropped 5 bases, with 13 bases sitting between them. Germline assignment: CDR1 SNHLY and CDR2 FYNNEI.

The V call is TRBV11-2, the J call TRBJ2-4; a possible D gene is TRBD1 (5 bases). The CDR3 length is 12 residues. Trimming took 4 bases from V and 7 from J, leaving 8 bases between them. Germline V gene lookup returns CDR1 SGHAT and CDR2 FQNNGV. CDR3 coding DNA: TGTGCCAGCAGCTCAGGGAAGAACATTCAGTACTTC. Translating it yields CASSSGKNIQYF.

This clone was counted between two and nine times. CDR3 in amino acids: CASSVDGGAYNEQFF. The CDR3 nucleotides are TGTGCCAGCAGCGTAGACGGGGGGGCCTACAATGAGCAGTTCTTC. This chain joins TRBV9 and TRBJ2-1, with 8 bases fitting TRBD2. This CDR3 spans 15 amino acids. Trimming took 0 bases from V and 2 from J; bases not matched to a gene: 1. Germline V gene lookup returns CDR1 SGDLS and CDR2 YYNGEE. The entire variable domain, with the rest obtained from reference TRBV9 and TRBJ2-1, is as follows: DSGVTQTPKHLITATGQRVTLRCSPRSGDLSVYWYQQSLDQGLQFLIQYYNGEERAKGNILERFSAQQFPDLHSELNLSSLELGDSALYFCASSVDGGAYNEQFFGPGTRLTVL.

In this sample, this clone turned up a few times. Other DNA sequences in this sample translate to the same CDR3. The chain recombines TRBV10-3 with TRBJ2-3; TRBD2 is a possible D gene (7 bases). Deletions cut 0 bases from V and 1 base from J, with 8 bases between. This CDR3 comprises 15 residues. Germline V gives CDR1 ENHRY, CDR2 SYGVKD. The chain's CDR3 is CAISESGGRTDTQYF. Here the CDR3 DNA reads TGTGCCATCAGTGAGTCGGGGGGGCGCACAGATACGCAGTATTTT.

The genes are TRBV12-5 and TRBJ1-1; 8 nucleotides line up with TRBD1. The length of the CDR3 is 15 residues. The V segment lost 1 base and the J segment 2 bases; nucleotides outside the gene matches: 3. CDR1 LGHNT and CDR2 FRNRAP come from the germline V gene. The CDR3 here is CASGLGTGFNTEAFF. CDR3 in DNA: TGTGCTAGTGGTTTGGGGACAGGGTTTAACACTGAAGCTTTCTTT.

The chain links TRBV4-1 to TRBJ1-2; D is unresolved. V was clipped by 0 bases and J by 6 bases, with 8 bases between them. Looked up from germline, CDR1 is MGHRA and CDR2 is YSYEKL. The CDR3 loop spans 13 amino acids. As DNA, the CDR3 is TGCGCCAGCAGCCAAGAGGCCATCAATGGCTACACCTTC. Translation: CASSQEAINGYTF.

The chain combines TRBV15 with TRBJ2-1, with 8 bases lining up with TRBD2. The trim removed 4 bases at V and 7 bases at J, leaving 6 bases unmatched. Germline V gene data show CDR1 as LNHNV and CDR2 as YYDKDF (reference sequence). CDR3 length: 14 amino acids. The CDR3 DNA is TGTGCCACCAGCACAGGACTAGCTCTAAATGAGCAGTTCTTC. Encoded protein: CATSTGLALNEQFF.

V usage is TRBV7-9 and J usage is TRBJ2-5; TRBD1 matches at 10 bases. The CDR3 runs 14 residues. Germline V gene lookup returns CDR1 SEHNR and CDR2 FQNEAQ (reference sequence). The junction had 4 bases not matched to a gene; V was cut back by 5 bases and J by 4 bases. The DNA for the CDR3 is TGTGCCAGCAGCCTGGGACAGGGGTTAGAGACCCAGTACTTC. This gives the protein CASSLGQGLETQYF.